This T cell receptor beta chain appears in the sequencing data of a study of T cell responses to AZD1222 COVID-19 vaccine. The method was immunoSEQ multiplex PCR; TCRdb's version includes in-frame clones alone and lacks a portion of them. The sample lists fewer than 120,000 clones, just under 95% seen once, with about 2.5% in the top ten. Germline loops: CDR1 SNHLY, CDR2 FYNNEI. V shed 6 bases and J shed 8 bases, with 13 bases lying between them. CDR3 length equals 13 residues. The source material was peripheral blood, sampled 28 days after the second AZD1222 dose. The chain carries TRBV2 and TRBJ1-4, with D tentatively TRBD1 (5 bases). This sequence originates from an adult who received the AZD1222 COVID-19 vaccine. In nucleotides, the CDR3 is TGTGCCAGCAGCGAGGCAGGGCTGGAAAAACTGTTTTTT. Its translation is CASSEAGLEKLFF.